What follows is one T cell receptor beta chain and its context. The antigen remains undetermined. This record comes from a study of Tregs in tolerant kidney transplant recipients. General study points: Activated donor B cell expansion appeared to reveal the most relevant donor-specific TCRbeta repertoire. No direct test of biological reproducibility was done here.

TCRdb keeps only in-frame clones here, not all; method: immunoSEQ multiplex PCR. The sample records approximately 260,000 clones, 65% to 85% being singletons. CDR3 length equals 14 residues. The V gene lost 1 base and the J gene lost 4 bases, with 8 bases spanning the gap. Germline V gives CDR1 SSHAT, CDR2 FNYEAQ (reference sequence). V usage is TRBV7-7 and J usage is TRBJ2-1, with D perhaps TRBD2 (6 bases). The sequenced material came from CD4+ T cells from blood. The TCR was taken from a human donor in good health. The CDR3: CASSLEGLYNEQFF. The CDR3 region has the DNA TGTGCCAGCAGCTTAGAAGGACTATACAATGAGCAGTTCTTC. Supplemented by reference TRBV7-7 and TRBJ2-1, the full variable domain reads GAGVSQSPRYKVTKRGQDVTLRCDPISSHATLYWYQQALGQGPEFLTYFNYEAQPDKSGLPSDRFSAERPEGSISTLTIQRTEQRDSAMYRCASSLEGLYNEQFFGPGTRLTVL.